The sequence of this TCR beta chain was determined in a study of response to subunit inactivated influenza vaccine. Study results and limitations: Few new T cells, the authors suggested, are recruited by each seasonal influenza vaccination.

The V end was cut by 5 bases, the J end by 1 base, with 14 bases between. CDR1 and CDR2 (germline): ENHRY, SYGVKD. This CDR3 region has 15 residues. TCRdb ran MiXCR on the RT-PCR reads and lists one entry per CDR3 protein. Of over 650,000 distinct CDR3 sequences in the sample, roughly 18% were seen once. As to this clonotype: Its antigen is as yet unknown.

Source: PBMCs from blood, taken 5 days after vaccination. The V call is TRBV10-3, the J call TRBJ1-1, with D maybe TRBD1 (6 bases). The sequence was collected from a man aged 50 to 59 who received an inactivated influenza vaccine. This CDR3 reads CAISWGTGRNTEAFF. In nucleotides, the CDR3 is TGTGCCATCAGTTGGGGAACAGGGCGGAACACTGAAGCTTTCTTT.